The 19 T cell receptor beta chains below were found in one sample sequenced in a study of control samples from healthy donors and cancer patients. This table comes from immunoSEQ multiplex PCR, and its TCRdb copy is limited to in-frame clones, with some not included. The data hold tens of thousands of clones, with around nine tenths observed a single time. The sequencing sample was made of blood. The receptors were sampled from a woman aged 18-29 years in good health.

The chain joins TRBV3-1 (or the pseudogene TRBV3-2) to TRBJ2-3, with D possibly matching TRBD2 (7 bases). CDR1 LGHDT and CDR2 YNNKEL come from the germline V gene (reference sequence). V was cut by 4 bases and J by 4 bases, with 15 bases left in between. The CDR3 has 15 residues. The CDR3 DNA is TGTGCCAGCAGCCCAGTGGCGGGGGCCGCAGATACGCAGTATTTT. Its translation is CASSPVAGAADTQYF.

The CDR3 sequence is CASSPGTTEAFF. In DNA form, the CDR3 reads TGTGCCAGCAGCCCCGGGACCACTGAAGCTTTCTTT. The genes are TRBV11-3 and TRBJ1-1, with D tentatively TRBD1 (5 bases). Trimming removed 5 bases at V and 4 bases at J, with 8 bases between. Germline-derived CDR1 and CDR2 are SGHNT and YENEEA. The CDR3 is 12 residues long.

The chain recombines TRBV19 with TRBJ2-1; 12 bases map to TRBD2. This CDR3 is built from 14 residues. The J segment lost 9 bases and the V segment lost 7 bases, leaving 7 bases of the junction unmatched. Germline CDR1 and CDR2: LNHDA and SQIVND (reference sequence). The CDR3 sequence is CASTPLAGGLEQFF. CDR3 nucleotides: TGTGCCAGTACCCCCCTAGCGGGGGGGCTTGAGCAGTTCTTC.

The chain links TRBV18 to TRBJ1-2; D might be TRBD1 (6 bases). The CDR3 is made up of 13 amino acids. The germline V and J ends were trimmed by 1 base and 8 bases, with 11 bases remaining between them. Germline V lookup: CDR1 KGHSH, CDR2 LQKENI. CDR3 residues: CASSPRYRDGYTF. Written as DNA, the CDR3 is TGTGCCAGCTCACCACGGTACAGGGACGGCTACACCTTC.

The J gene is TRBJ1-1, the V gene TRBV5-1; D possibly corresponds to TRBD1 (5 bases). Germline V gene data show CDR1 as SGHRS and CDR2 as YFSETQ. CDR3 length: 15 amino acids. Trimming removed 1 base from V and 4 bases from J, with 14 bases in between. CDR3: CASSLYQGSGTEAFF. CDR3 sequence (DNA): TGCGCCAGCAGCTTGTATCAGGGATCGGGCACTGAAGCTTTCTTT.

This clone occurred once. The CDR3 region has the DNA TGTGCCAGCAGCTGGGGGGACGCTTCGGTCGCTGAAGCTTTCTTT. Protein: CASSWGDASVAEAFF. The chain uses TRBV5-4 and TRBJ1-1, with D tentatively TRBD1 (5 bases). V shed 3 bases and J shed 6 bases, with 18 bases lying between them. The CDR3 length is 15 residues. In germline, CDR1 is SGHNT, CDR2 YYREEE (reference sequence).

In its sample, this clone was seen once. Other DNA sequences of this sample code for an identical CDR3. V gene TRBV6-5 combines with J gene TRBJ1-1, with no clear D. With 2 bases removed from V and 4 bases from J, the gap between germline ends came to 11 bases. CDR3 length: 14 amino acids. CDR1 MNHEY and CDR2 SVGAGI come from the germline V gene. DNA for the CDR3: TGTGCCAGCAGTTACGATAGGGCGGGCACTGAAGCTTTCTTT. Its protein product is CASSYDRAGTEAFF.

This chain joins TRBV5-6 and TRBJ1-2, with a weak D call TRBD1 (6 bases). V was cut by 4 bases and J by 5 bases, with 15 bases left in between. Germline loops: CDR1 SGHDT, CDR2 YYEEEE. This CDR3 contains 14 residues. CDR3 nucleotide sequence: TGTGCCAGCAGCCCGGGACAAGGCCTTTATGGCTACACCTTC. Protein: CASSPGQGLYGYTF.

The chain uses TRBV14 and TRBJ2-7, with D maybe TRBD2 (6 bases). V shed 1 base and J shed 5 bases, with 24 bases lying between them. Germline V gene data show CDR1 as SGHDN and CDR2 as FVKESK. The CDR3 consists of 18 residues. CDR3 region: CASSQARGSAIMSHEQYF. CDR3 nucleotide sequence: TGTGCCAGCAGCCAAGCCCGGGGGAGCGCAATAATGTCCCACGAGCAGTACTTC.

The J gene is TRBJ1-1, the V gene TRBV7-9; tentative D call: TRBD1 (5 bases). CDR3 size: 15 residues. The germline V and J ends were trimmed by 5 bases and 1 base, with 14 bases remaining between them. The V gene's germline CDR1 is SEHNR and CDR2 FQNEAQ (reference sequence). CDR3 amino acids: CASSPRSGRNTEAFF. In nucleotides, the CDR3 is TGTGCCAGCAGCCCCCGGTCAGGGAGGAACACTGAAGCTTTCTTT.

V and J are TRBV5-4 and TRBJ2-1, with a weak D call TRBD2 (5 bases). In germline, CDR1 is SGHNT, CDR2 YYREEE (reference sequence). The germline V and J ends were trimmed by 0 bases and 5 bases, with 15 bases remaining between them. This CDR3 contains 16 residues. CDR3 amino acids: CASSLGPRGSDNEQFF. For the CDR3, the DNA is TGTGCCAGCAGCTTGGGACCCCGGGGATCAGACAATGAGCAGTTCTTC.

This chain uses TRBV4-2 with TRBJ1-2, with 7 bases that match TRBD1. The CDR3 is made up of 13 amino acids. After removal of 4 bases from V and 8 bases from J, the junction contained 7 bases not matched to a gene. Germline CDR1 LGHNA, CDR2 YNFKEQ. The CDR3 bases are TGTGCCAGCAGCCGGGAAGGGGGCGGCGGCTACACCTTC. It specifies CASSREGGGGYTF.

V usage is TRBV9 and J usage is TRBJ1-1; possible D gene TRBD1, 6 bases. V was shortened by 3 bases and J by 2 bases, with 11 bases between the two germline ends. This CDR3 is 14 amino acids long. Germline V gives CDR1 SGDLS, CDR2 YYNGEE. The CDR3 DNA reads as TGTGCCAGCAGCGCGGGACAAATAAACACTGAAGCTTTCTTT. Residues: CASSAGQINTEAFF.

The chain employs TRBV6-6 and TRBJ1-1, with a weak D call TRBD1 (5 bases). The CDR3 spans 15 residues. Trimming removed 6 bases at V and 4 bases at J, with 18 bases between. CDR1 is MNHNY and CDR2 is SVGAGI in the germline V gene (reference sequence). The chain's CDR3 is CASRFGDGSGTEAFF. For the CDR3, the DNA is TGTGCCAGCAGGTTTGGGGACGGGTCAGGCACTGAAGCTTTCTTT.

The genes are TRBV6-1 and TRBJ1-2; possible D gene TRBD1, 6 bases. The V end was cut by 1 base, the J end by 4 bases, with 10 bases between. The CDR3 runs to 14 residues. Germline V gene lookup returns CDR1 MNHNS and CDR2 SASEGT. The CDR3: CASSEEGRGYGYTF. CDR3 nucleotides: TGTGCCAGCAGTGAAGAAGGCAGGGGCTATGGCTACACCTTC.

The genes are TRBV18 and TRBJ2-1; unclear D gene. This CDR3 region has 13 residues. Germline lookup yields CDR1 KGHSH and CDR2 LQKENI. V was cut by 3 bases and J by 0 bases, with 3 bases left in between. The CDR3 loop reads CASSPRSYNEQFF. The CDR3 bases are TGTGCCAGCTCACCCCGCTCCTACAATGAGCAGTTCTTC.

The chain couples TRBV19 to TRBJ1-2; D ambiguous. CDR3 length: 13 residues. Trimming stripped 7 bases from V and 4 bases from J, with 13 bases between. CDR1 and CDR2 from the germline V gene are LNHDA and SQIVND (reference sequence). The CDR3 loop reads CASTHPGFYGYTF. Written as DNA, the CDR3 is TGTGCCAGTACACACCCCGGGTTCTATGGCTACACCTTC.

The chain links TRBV11-2 to TRBJ1-2, with D perhaps TRBD1 (5 bases). V gave up 6 bases and J gave up 2 bases, with 10 bases separating them. Germline values: CDR1 SGHAT, CDR2 FQNNGV. The CDR3 contains 13 residues. In nucleotides, the CDR3 is TGTGCCAGCAGTTTGACAGTCAACTATGGCTACACCTTC. This gives the protein CASSLTVNYGYTF.

V gene TRBV11-2 combines with J gene TRBJ1-2; 9 nucleotides match TRBD1. The germline gives CDR1 SGHAT, CDR2 FQNNGV. The CDR3 runs to 15 residues. V shed 5 bases and J 7 bases; nucleotides not matched to a gene: 11. The CDR3, as DNA: TGTGCCAGCAGCCCTTCTTGGACAGGGGAGGTTGGCTACACCTTC. Protein: CASSPSWTGEVGYTF.